The TCR beta chain under discussion was sequenced for a study of CD8+ T cells in alopecia areata. About the research overall: Each of the treated patients was given oral tofacitinib, 5 to 10 mg twice daily, for moderate-to-severe alopecia areata.

Isolated RNA was reverse transcribed into cDNA used as the sequencing template. Produced via immunoSEQ multiplex PCR; TCRdb's table is partial and in-frame only. The sample consists of some 8,000 clones, about three fifths of them appearing once. This clone was observed a few times. This CDR3 contains 14 residues. CDR1 MNHEY and CDR2 SVGAGI come from the germline V gene. V was clipped by 5 bases and J by 3 bases, with 12 bases between them. From alopecia areata patients, lesional scalp punch biopsies and peripheral blood were collected. This chain uses TRBV6-5 with TRBJ2-3; D remains unclear. The starting material was skin, obtained at week 0. The source of this sequence is a human donor with alopecia areata. CDR3 nucleotides: TGTGCCAGCAGTGAAACAAGAACTACAGATACGCAGTATTTT. Translated, it gives CASSETRTTDTQYF.